This entry is about one T cell receptor (beta chain). The antigen is unknown. These data belong to a study of T cells expressing NK-cell markers. UMIs were included in TCR beta cDNA generated by 5'RACE template switching. TCRdb processed the 5' RACE reads again and assigns one entry to each CDR3 protein, with no DNA. The table lists approximately 150,000 distinct CDR3 sequences. The CDR3 has 13 residues. Germline CDR1 DFQATT, CDR2 SNEGSKA (reference sequence). Whole-study findings and limits: The CD3+CD56-NKG2C+ fraction of a few donors was also led by these clonotypes. HCMV specificity of the expanded NKG2C+ T cell clones stayed unclear.

The sequenced sample consisted of blood T cells: a sorted CD56 or NKG2C T cell subset, CD4+ or CD8+ T cells, or bulk PBMC T cells (not recorded which). The chain combines TRBV20-1 with TRBJ2-1; the D call of TRBD1 rests on TCRdb alone, since no DNA is present to check it. The TCR was taken from a man between 18 and 35 years old in good health. This CDR3 is CSAPSGIQNEQFF.